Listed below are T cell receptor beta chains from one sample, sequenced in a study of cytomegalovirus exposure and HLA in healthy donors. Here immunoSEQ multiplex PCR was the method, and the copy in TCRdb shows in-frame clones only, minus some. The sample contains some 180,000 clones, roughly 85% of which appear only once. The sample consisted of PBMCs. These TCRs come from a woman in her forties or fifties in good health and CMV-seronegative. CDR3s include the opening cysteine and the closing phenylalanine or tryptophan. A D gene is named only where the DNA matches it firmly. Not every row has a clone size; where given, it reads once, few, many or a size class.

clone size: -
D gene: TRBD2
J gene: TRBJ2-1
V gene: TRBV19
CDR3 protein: CASSESIPGKGGNEQFF
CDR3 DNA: TGTGCCAGTAGCGAGAGCATCCCTGGAAAGGGAGGGAATGAGCAGTTCTTC

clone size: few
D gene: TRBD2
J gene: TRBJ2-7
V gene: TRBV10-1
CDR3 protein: CASSESGGRSGEQYF
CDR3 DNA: TGCGCCAGCAGTGAGAGCGGGGGTCGGAGTGGCGAGCAGTACTTC

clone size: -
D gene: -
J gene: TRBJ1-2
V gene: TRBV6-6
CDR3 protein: CASSRGRANYGYTF
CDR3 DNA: TGTGCCAGCAGCCGGGGTAGAGCTAACTATGGCTACACCTTC

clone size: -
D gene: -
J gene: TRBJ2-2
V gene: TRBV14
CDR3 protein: CASSQTVPGELFF
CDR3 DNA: TGTGCCAGCAGCCAAACAGTTCCCGGGGAGCTGTTTTTT

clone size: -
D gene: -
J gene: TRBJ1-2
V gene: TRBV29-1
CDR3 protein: CSVDRANYGYTF
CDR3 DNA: TGCAGCGTGGACAGAGCTAACTATGGCTACACCTTC

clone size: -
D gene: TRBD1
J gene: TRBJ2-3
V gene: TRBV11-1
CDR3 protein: CASSLGAGQGTDTQYF
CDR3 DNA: TGTGCCAGCAGCTTAGGGGCGGGACAGGGCACAGATACGCAGTATTTT

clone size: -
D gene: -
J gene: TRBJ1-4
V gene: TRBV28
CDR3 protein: CASSLGGYEKLFF
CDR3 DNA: TGTGCCAGCAGTTTGGGGGGTTATGAAAAACTGTTTTTT

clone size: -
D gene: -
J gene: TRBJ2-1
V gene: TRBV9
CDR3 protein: CASSVSPSGEQFF
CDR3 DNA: TGTGCCAGCAGCGTATCCCCCAGCGGTGAGCAGTTCTTC

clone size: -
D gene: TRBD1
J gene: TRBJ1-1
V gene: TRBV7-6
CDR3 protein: CASSLTLDRGAEAFF
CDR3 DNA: TGTGCCAGCAGCTTAACTCTGGACAGGGGCGCTGAAGCTTTCTTT

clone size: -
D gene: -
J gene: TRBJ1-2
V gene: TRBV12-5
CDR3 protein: CASGLPGNYGYTF
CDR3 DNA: TGTGCTAGTGGTTTGCCAGGGAACTATGGCTACACCTTC

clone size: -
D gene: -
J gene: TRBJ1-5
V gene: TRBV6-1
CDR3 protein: CASSIGGDQPQHF
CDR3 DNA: TGTGCCAGCAGCATAGGGGGGGACCAGCCCCAGCATTTT

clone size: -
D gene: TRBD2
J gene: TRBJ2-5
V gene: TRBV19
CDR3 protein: CASRDRTSGSGETQYF
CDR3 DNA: TGTGCCAGTAGAGACCGGACTAGCGGGAGTGGCGAGACCCAGTACTTC

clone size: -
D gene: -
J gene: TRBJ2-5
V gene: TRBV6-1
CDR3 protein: CASNRGQETQYF
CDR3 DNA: TGTGCCAGCAACCGGGGCCAAGAGACCCAGTACTTC

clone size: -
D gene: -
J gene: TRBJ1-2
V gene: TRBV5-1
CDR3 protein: CASSPVTGQSYGYTF
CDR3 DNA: TGCGCCAGCAGCCCCGTGACAGGCCAATCCTATGGCTACACCTTC

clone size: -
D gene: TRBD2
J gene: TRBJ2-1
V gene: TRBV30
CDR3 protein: CALLAGGPPNEQFF
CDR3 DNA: TGTGCCCTTCTAGCGGGAGGGCCGCCCAATGAGCAGTTCTTC

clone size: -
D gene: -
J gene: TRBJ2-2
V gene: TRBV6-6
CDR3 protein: CASFGSSEMELFF
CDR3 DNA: TGTGCCAGCTTCGGCAGCTCGGAGATGGAGCTGTTTTTT

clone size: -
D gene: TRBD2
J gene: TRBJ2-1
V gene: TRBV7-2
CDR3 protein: CASSRGGLGRDEQFF
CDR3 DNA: TGTGCCAGCAGCCGAGGCGGACTAGGGAGAGATGAGCAGTTCTTC

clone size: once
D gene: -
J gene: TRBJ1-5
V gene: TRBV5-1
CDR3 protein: CASSLVGENQPQHF
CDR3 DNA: TGCGCCAGCAGCTTAGTAGGAGAGAATCAGCCCCAGCATTTT

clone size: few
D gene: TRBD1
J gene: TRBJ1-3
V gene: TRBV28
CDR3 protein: CASSPWDRAGNTIYF
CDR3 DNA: TGTGCCAGCAGCCCCTGGGACAGGGCAGGAAACACCATATATTTT

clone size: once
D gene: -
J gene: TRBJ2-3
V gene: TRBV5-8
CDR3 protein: CASSLKDSSPQYF
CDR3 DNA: TGTGCCAGCAGCTTGAAGGACTCCTCTCCGCAGTATTTT

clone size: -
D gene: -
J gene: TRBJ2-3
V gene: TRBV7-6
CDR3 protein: CASSLAKSDAQYF
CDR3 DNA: TGTGCCAGCAGCTTAGCGAAATCAGATGCGCAGTATTTT

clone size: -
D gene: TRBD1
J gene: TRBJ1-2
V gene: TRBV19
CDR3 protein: CASRGQGPNYGYTF
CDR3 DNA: TGTGCCAGTCGAGGACAGGGGCCTAACTATGGCTACACCTTC

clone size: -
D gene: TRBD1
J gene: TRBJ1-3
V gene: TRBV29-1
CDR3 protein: CSVEDRGRGQYF
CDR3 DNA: TGCAGCGTTGAAGATCGGGGCAGGGGGCAATATTTT

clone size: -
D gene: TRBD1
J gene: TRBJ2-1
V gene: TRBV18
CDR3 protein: CASSRTTGAHSYNEQFF
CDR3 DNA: TGTGCCAGCTCACGGACCACAGGGGCCCACTCCTACAATGAGCAGTTCTTC

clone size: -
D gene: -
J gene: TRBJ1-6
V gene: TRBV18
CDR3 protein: CASSPAGSYNSPLHF
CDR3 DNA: TGTGCCAGCTCACCGGCTGGCTCCTATAATTCACCCCTCCACTTT

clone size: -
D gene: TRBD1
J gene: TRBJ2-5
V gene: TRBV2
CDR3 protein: CASTYRGRQETQYF
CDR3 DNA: TGTGCCAGCACTTACAGGGGAAGGCAAGAGACCCAGTACTTC

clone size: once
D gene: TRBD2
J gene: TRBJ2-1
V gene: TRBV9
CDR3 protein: CASSPGLAGDGVGEQFF
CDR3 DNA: TGTGCCAGCAGCCCGGGACTAGCGGGAGATGGAGTAGGTGAGCAGTTCTTC

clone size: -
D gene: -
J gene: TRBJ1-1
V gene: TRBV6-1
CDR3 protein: CAGSRGNTEAFF
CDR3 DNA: TGTGCCGGCTCTAGGGGGAACACTGAAGCTTTCTTT

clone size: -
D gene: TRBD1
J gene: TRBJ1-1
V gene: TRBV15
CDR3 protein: CATSARTGKTEAFF
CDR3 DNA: TGTGCCACCAGCGCTCGGACAGGGAAAACTGAAGCTTTCTTT

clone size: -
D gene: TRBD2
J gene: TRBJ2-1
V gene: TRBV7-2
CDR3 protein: CASSLVSLAAYNEQFF
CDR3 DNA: TGTGCCAGCAGCTTAGTCTCCCTAGCGGCCTACAATGAGCAGTTCTTC

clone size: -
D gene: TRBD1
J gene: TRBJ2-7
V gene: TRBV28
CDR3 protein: CASSLGTGGGSYEQYF
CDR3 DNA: TGTGCCAGCAGTTTAGGCACAGGGGGTGGGTCCTACGAGCAGTACTTC

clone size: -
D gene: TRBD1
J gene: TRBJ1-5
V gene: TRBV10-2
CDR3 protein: CASTPGQGNQPQHF
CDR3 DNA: TGCGCCAGCACCCCGGGACAGGGGAATCAGCCCCAGCATTTT

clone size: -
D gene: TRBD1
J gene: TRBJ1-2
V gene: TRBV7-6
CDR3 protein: CASSLGTGDDGYTF
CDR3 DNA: TGTGCCAGCAGCTTAGGGACAGGGGACGATGGCTACACCTTC

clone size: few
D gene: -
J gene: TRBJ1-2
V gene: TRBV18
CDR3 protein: CASSPQDTNYGYTF
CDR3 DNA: TGTGCCAGCTCACCACAGGACACTAACTATGGCTACACCTTC

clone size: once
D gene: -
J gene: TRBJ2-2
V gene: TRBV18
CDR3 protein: CASSPTANTGELFF
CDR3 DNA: TGTGCCAGCTCACCAACAGCTAACACCGGGGAGCTGTTTTTT

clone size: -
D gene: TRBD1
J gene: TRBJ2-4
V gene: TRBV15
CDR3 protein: CATSRGQGPKNIQYF
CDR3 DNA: TGTGCCACCAGCAGAGGACAGGGGCCAAAAAACATTCAGTACTTC

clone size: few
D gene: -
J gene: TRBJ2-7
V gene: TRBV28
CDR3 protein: CASSIWREQYF
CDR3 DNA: TGTGCCAGCAGCATTTGGAGAGAGCAGTACTTC

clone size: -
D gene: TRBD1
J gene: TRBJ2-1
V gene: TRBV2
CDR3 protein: CASRGGTGYNEQFF
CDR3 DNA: TGTGCCAGCAGGGGCGGGACAGGCTACAATGAGCAGTTCTTC

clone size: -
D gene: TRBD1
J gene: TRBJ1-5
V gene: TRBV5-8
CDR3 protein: CASSFTGAFSNQPQHF
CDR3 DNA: TGTGCCAGCAGCTTCACAGGGGCTTTTAGCAATCAGCCCCAGCATTTT

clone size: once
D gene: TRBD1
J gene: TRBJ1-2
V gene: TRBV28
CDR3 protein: CASISDRVYGYTF
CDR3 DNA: TGTGCCAGCATTTCGGACAGGGTGTATGGCTACACCTTC

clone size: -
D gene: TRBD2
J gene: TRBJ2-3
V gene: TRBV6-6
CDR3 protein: CASSLAGTSTDTQYF
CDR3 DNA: TGTGCCAGCAGTCTAGCGGGCACTAGCACAGATACGCAGTATTTT

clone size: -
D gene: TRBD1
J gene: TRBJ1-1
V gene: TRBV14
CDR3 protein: CASSLTLNPGQAPKAFF
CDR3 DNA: TGTGCCAGCAGCCTTACCCTAAATCCGGGACAGGCCCCTAAAGCTTTCTTT

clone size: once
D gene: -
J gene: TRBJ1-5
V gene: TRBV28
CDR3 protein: CASTPTWSNQPQHF
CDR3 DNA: TGTGCCAGCACCCCAACTTGGAGCAATCAGCCCCAGCATTTT

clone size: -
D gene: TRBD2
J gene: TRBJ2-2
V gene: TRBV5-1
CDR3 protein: CASSSSGRAVTGELFF
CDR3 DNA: TGCGCCAGCAGCTCCAGCGGGAGGGCCGTTACCGGGGAGCTGTTTTTT

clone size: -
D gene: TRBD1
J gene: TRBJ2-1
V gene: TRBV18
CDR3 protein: CASSSGQANNEQFF
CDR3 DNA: TGTGCCAGCTCTTCCGGACAGGCCAACAATGAGCAGTTCTTC